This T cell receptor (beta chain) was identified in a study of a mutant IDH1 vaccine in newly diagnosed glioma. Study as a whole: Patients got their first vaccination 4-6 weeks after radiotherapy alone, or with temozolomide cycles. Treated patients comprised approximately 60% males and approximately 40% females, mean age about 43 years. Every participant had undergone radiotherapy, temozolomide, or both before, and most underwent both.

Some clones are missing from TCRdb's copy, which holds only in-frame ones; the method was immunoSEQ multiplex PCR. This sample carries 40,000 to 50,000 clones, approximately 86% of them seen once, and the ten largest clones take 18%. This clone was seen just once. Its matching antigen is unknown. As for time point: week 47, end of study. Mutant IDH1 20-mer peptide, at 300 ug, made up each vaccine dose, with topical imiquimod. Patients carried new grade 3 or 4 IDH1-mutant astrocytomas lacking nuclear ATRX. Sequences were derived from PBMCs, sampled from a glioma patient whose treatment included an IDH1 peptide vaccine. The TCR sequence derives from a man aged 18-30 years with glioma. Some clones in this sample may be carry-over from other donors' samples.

In DNA, the CDR3 is TGTGCCAGCTCACCACAGGGTCATAGCAATCAGCCCCAGCATTTT. Protein sequence: CASSPQGHSNQPQHF. The chain couples TRBV18 to TRBJ1-5; unclear D gene. CDR3 length equals 15 residues. The germline V gene encodes CDR1 KGHSH and CDR2 LQKENI. Trimming took off 1 base at V and 0 bases at J, with 7 bases between the two ends.